This TCR beta chain was identified in a study of blood T cell repertoires in COVID-19. Study as a whole: From the United States, Italy and Spain came samples of acute and convalescent COVID-19. T cells, B-cell-depleted T cells, or PBMCs supplied cDNA or gDNA.

Recruits, aged roughly 18 to 90 years, lived in about two dozen US areas. Self-reported history from a screening survey and questionnaire set each donor's cohort. Profiled with immunoSEQ multiplex PCR; TCRdb holds only in-frame clones, not every one. The repertoire holds just over 300,000 clones, with nearly 90% as singletons. Deletions cut 5 bases from V and 10 bases from J, with 23 bases between. This CDR3 has 15 residues. Germline lookup yields CDR1 MDHEN and CDR2 SYDVKM. The sample taken for sequencing was PBMCs or T cells enriched from blood (not recorded which). The TCR originated in a woman in her late teens or twenties with acute COVID-19. The rearrangement uses TRBV28 and TRBJ1-2, with D possibly being TRBD1 (6 bases). The CDR3 bases are TGTGCCAGCAGTAACTCAGGGGCGCTTATGATCGACTACACCTTC. It is translated as CASSNSGALMIDYTF.